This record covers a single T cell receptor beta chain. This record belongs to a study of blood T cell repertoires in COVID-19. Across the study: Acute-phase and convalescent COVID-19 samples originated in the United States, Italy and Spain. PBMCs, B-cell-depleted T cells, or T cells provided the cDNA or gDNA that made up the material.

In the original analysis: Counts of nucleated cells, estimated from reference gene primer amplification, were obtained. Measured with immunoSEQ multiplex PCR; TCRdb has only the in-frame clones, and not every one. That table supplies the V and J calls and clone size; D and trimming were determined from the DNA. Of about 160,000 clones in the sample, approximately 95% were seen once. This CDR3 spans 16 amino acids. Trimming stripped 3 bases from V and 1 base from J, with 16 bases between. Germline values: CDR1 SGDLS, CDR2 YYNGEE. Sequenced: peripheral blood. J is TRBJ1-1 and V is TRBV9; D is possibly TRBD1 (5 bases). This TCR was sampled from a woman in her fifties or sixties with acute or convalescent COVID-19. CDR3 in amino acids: CASSARLEGENTEAFF. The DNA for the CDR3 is TGTGCCAGCAGCGCCCGGTTAGAAGGGGAGAACACTGAAGCTTTCTTT.